A selection of T cell receptor beta chains follows, all from one sample in a study of blood T cell repertoires in COVID-19. The data were produced by immunoSEQ multiplex PCR, yet TCRdb's version contains in-frame clones alone and is incomplete. The sample lists tens of thousands of clones; around 80% were seen once. Sequences were obtained from peripheral blood. The receptors originated from a man aged 30 to 39 with COVID-19, enrolled during active disease. CDR3s include the opening cysteine and the closing phenylalanine or tryptophan. Each record gives: J gene, V gene, CDR3 protein.

J gene: TRBJ1-5; V gene: TRBV30; CDR3 protein: CAWSVGWTANQPQHF
J gene: TRBJ2-1; V gene: TRBV19; CDR3 protein: CATKGQGAPNEQFF
J gene: TRBJ2-7; V gene: TRBV5-1; CDR3 protein: CASSSTGAGSYEQYF
J gene: TRBJ2-5; V gene: TRBV5-1; CDR3 protein: CASSLGGLADQETQYF
J gene: TRBJ2-1; V gene: TRBV27; CDR3 protein: CASSLTRERTGYLLRNEQFF
J gene: TRBJ1-5; V gene: TRBV15; CDR3 protein: CATSRATGVQPQHF
J gene: TRBJ2-1; V gene: TRBV5-1; CDR3 protein: CASSFQNTYNEQFF
J gene: TRBJ2-3; V gene: TRBV9; CDR3 protein: CASSPRQGATADTQYF
J gene: TRBJ2-5; V gene: TRBV11-2; CDR3 protein: CASRDDRGQETQYF
J gene: TRBJ2-3; V gene: TRBV6-2/TRBV6-3; CDR3 protein: CASSSGQETDTQYF
J gene: TRBJ2-7; V gene: TRBV7-6; CDR3 protein: CASSLVAGEGEQYF
J gene: TRBJ1-4; V gene: TRBV7-9; CDR3 protein: CASSLGGSEKLFF
J gene: TRBJ1-2; V gene: TRBV19; CDR3 protein: CASSHPGQGVFCTF
J gene: TRBJ2-7; V gene: TRBV6-5; CDR3 protein: CASSHELGGSYEQYF
J gene: TRBJ2-5; V gene: TRBV2; CDR3 protein: CASRLIGGMEETQYF
J gene: TRBJ1-2; V gene: TRBV28; CDR3 protein: CASSSPRYNYGYTF
J gene: TRBJ1-1; V gene: TRBV2; CDR3 protein: CASSGSREVNTEAFF
J gene: TRBJ2-2; V gene: TRBV9; CDR3 protein: CASSVSSGSHTGELFF
J gene: TRBJ1-2; V gene: TRBV7-9; CDR3 protein: CASSPPGQGTGGYTF
J gene: TRBJ2-3; V gene: TRBV7-2; CDR3 protein: CASSWGTGGTDTQYF
J gene: TRBJ2-2; V gene: TRBV6-4; CDR3 protein: CASSVGGPGGGTGELFF
J gene: TRBJ2-1; V gene: TRBV7-3; CDR3 protein: CASSPEIWRAYNEQFF
J gene: TRBJ1-1; V gene: TRBV28; CDR3 protein: CASSLLAGRTEAFF
J gene: TRBJ2-2; V gene: TRBV7-2; CDR3 protein: CATTRGGGIPTGELFF
J gene: TRBJ2-7; V gene: TRBV6-5; CDR3 protein: CASSKYPDSNYEQYF
J gene: TRBJ2-2; V gene: TRBV19; CDR3 protein: CASSRKTGYSGELFF
J gene: TRBJ1-2; V gene: TRBV28; CDR3 protein: CASSSREGGYTF
J gene: TRBJ1-4; V gene: TRBV4-1; CDR3 protein: CASSQGGLDEKLFF
J gene: TRBJ1-6; V gene: TRBV28; CDR3 protein: CASSPGDNSPLHF
J gene: TRBJ2-3; V gene: TRBV6-2/TRBV6-3; CDR3 protein: CASSYLASGPTDTQYF
J gene: TRBJ2-7; V gene: TRBV25-1; CDR3 protein: CASRDSGGPYEQYF
J gene: TRBJ1-4; V gene: TRBV4-3; CDR3 protein: CASSQAGTGSEKLFF
J gene: TRBJ2-2; V gene: TRBV10-1; CDR3 protein: CASSGYRDLRELFF